The T cell receptor beta chain under discussion was sequenced for a study of cytomegalovirus exposure and HLA in healthy donors. 13 Jbeta primers and 60 Vbeta primers were used for the PCR. TCRdb keeps only in-frame clones here, not all; method: immunoSEQ multiplex PCR. The sample has about 160,000 clones; about 83% are singletons. The CDR3 is 13 residues long. Germline V CDR1 and CDR2: MNHNS, SASEGT. The V end lost 2 bases, the J end lost 3 bases, and 7 bases lay between the germline ends. V usage is TRBV6-1 and J usage is TRBJ1-1; D unresolved. This receptor was identified in a woman aged 25-40 years in good health and CMV-seronegative. The source material was PBMCs. As DNA, the CDR3 is TGTGCCAGCAGTGAAAGGAGATACACTGAAGCTTTCTTT. This codes for CASSERRYTEAFF.